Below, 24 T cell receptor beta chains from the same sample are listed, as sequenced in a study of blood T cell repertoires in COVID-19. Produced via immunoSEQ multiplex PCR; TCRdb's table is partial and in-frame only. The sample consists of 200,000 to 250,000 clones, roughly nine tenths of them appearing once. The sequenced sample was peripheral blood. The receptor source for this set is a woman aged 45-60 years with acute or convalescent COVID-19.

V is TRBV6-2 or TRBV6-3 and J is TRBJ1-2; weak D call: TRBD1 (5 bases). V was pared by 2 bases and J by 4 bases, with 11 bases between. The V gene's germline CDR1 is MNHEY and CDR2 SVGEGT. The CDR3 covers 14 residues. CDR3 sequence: CASSYDRTRYGYTF. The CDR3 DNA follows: TGTGCCAGCAGTTACGACCGGACACGCTATGGCTACACCTTC.

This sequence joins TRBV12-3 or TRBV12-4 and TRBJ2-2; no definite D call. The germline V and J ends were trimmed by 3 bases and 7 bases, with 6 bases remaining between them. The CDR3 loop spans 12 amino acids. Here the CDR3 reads CASSFRVGELFF. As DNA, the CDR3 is TGTGCCAGCAGTTTTCGGGTCGGGGAGCTGTTTTTT.

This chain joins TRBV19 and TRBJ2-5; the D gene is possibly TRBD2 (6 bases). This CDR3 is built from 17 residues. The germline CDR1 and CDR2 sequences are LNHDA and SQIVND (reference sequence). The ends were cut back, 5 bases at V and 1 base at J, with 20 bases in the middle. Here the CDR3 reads CASSADWRGNLQETQYF. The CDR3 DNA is TGTGCCAGTAGTGCCGACTGGCGGGGAAACCTCCAAGAGACCCAGTACTTC.

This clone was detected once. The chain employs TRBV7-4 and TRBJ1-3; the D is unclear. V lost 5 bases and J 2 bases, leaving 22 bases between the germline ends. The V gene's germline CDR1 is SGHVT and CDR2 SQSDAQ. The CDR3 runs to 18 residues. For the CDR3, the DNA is TGTGCCAGCAGCCAAATCCCAATTTCCCAGGCGACTGGAAACACCATATATTTT. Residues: CASSQIPISQATGNTIYF.

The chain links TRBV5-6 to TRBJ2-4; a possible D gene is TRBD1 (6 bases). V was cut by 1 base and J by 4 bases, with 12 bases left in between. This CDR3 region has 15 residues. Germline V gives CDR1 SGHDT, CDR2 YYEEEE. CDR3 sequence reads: CASSLKLDSKNIQYF. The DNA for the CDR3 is TGTGCCAGCAGCTTGAAACTGGACAGTAAAAACATTCAGTACTTC.

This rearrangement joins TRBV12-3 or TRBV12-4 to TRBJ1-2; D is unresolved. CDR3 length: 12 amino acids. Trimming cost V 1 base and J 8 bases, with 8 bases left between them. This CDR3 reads CASSLGNGGYTF. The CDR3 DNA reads TGTGCCAGCAGTTTAGGTAACGGGGGCTACACCTTC.

The CDR3 is CASSVGPDLNTEAFF. The CDR3 bases are TGTGCCAGCAGCGTAGGTCCAGACTTGAACACTGAAGCTTTCTTT. The rearrangement joins TRBV9 to TRBJ1-1; D unclear. The CDR3 length is 15 residues. V was shortened by 0 bases and J by 0 bases, with 9 bases between the two germline ends. Germline lookup yields CDR1 SGDLS and CDR2 YYNGEE.

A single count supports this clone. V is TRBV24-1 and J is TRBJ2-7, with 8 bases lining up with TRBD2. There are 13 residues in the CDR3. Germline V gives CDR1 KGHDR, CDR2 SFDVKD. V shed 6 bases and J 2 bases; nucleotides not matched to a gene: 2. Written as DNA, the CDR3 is TGTGCCACCAGTCCGGGGGGGGCCTACGAGCAGTACTTC. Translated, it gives CATSPGGAYEQYF.

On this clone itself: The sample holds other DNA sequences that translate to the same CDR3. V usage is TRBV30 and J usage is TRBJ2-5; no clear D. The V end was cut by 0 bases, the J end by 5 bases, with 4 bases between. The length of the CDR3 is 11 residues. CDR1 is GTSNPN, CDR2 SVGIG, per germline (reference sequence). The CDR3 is CAWSVLETQYF. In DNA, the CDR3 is TGTGCCTGGAGTGTACTGGAGACCCAGTACTTC.

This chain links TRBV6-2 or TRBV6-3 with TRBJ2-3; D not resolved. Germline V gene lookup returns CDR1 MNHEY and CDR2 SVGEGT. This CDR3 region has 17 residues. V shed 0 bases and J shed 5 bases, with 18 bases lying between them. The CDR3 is CASSYSIEPKQEDTQYF. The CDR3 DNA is TGTGCCAGCAGTTACTCGATCGAGCCCAAGCAGGAAGATACGCAGTATTTT.

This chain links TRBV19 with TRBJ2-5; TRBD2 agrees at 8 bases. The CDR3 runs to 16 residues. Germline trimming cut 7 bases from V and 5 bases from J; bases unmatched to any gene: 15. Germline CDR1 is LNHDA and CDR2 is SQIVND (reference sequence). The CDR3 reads CASTEGLARHGETQYF. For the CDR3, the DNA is TGTGCCAGTACCGAAGGACTAGCAAGGCACGGGGAGACCCAGTACTTC. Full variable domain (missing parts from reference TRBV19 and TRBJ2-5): DGGITQSPKYLFRKEGQNVTLSCEQNLNHDAMYWYRQDPGQGLRLIYYSQIVNDFQKGDIAEGYSVSREKKESFPLTVTSAQKNPTAFYLCASTEGLARHGETQYFGPGTRLLVL.

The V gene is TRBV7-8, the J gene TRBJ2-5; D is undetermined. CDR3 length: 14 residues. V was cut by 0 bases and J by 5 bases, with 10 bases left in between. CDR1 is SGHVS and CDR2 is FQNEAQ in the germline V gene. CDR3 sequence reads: CASSLASMGETQYF. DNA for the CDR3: TGTGCCAGCAGCTTAGCGTCAATGGGCGAGACCCAGTACTTC.

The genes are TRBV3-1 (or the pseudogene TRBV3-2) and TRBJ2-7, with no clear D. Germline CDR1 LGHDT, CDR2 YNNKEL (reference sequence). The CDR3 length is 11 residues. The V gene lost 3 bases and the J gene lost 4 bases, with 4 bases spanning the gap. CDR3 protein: CASSHHYEQYF. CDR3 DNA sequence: TGTGCCAGCAGCCACCATTACGAGCAGTACTTC.

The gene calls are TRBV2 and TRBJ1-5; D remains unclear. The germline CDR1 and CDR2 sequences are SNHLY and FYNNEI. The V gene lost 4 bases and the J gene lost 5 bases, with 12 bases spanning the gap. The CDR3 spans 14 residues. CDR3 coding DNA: TGTGCCAGCAGTGTCTTGGAGGATTATCAGCCCCAGCATTTT. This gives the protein CASSVLEDYQPQHF.

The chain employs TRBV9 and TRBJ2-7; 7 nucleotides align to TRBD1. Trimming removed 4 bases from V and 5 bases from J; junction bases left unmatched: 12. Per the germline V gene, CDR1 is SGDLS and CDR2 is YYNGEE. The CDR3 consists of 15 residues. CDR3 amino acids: CASSLRDRVSDEQYF. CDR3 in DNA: TGTGCCAGCAGCTTACGTGACAGGGTTAGCGACGAGCAGTACTTC. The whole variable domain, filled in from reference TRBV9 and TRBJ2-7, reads DSGVTQTPKHLITATGQRVTLRCSPRSGDLSVYWYQQSLDQGLQFLIQYYNGEERAKGNILERFSAQQFPDLHSELNLSSLELGDSALYFCASSLRDRVSDEQYFGPGTRLTVT.

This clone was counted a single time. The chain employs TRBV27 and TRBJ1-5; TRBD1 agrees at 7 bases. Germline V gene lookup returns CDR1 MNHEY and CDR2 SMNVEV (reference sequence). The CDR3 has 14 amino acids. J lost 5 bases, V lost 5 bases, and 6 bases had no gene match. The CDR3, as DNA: TGTGCCAGCAGTCCACAGGGGTGGGATCAGCCCCAGCATTTT. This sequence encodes CASSPQGWDQPQHF.

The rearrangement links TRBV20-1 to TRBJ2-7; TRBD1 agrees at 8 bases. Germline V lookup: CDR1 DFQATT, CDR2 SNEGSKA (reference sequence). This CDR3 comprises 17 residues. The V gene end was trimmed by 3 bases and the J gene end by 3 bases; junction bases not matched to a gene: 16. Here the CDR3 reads CSASPYFGQGSIYEQYF. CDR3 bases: TGCAGTGCTAGTCCCTACTTCGGACAGGGTTCCATCTACGAGCAGTACTTC.

CDR3 amino acids: CASSPARDTEAFF. CDR3 bases: TGTGCCAGCTCACCAGCCCGGGACACTGAAGCTTTCTTT. This chain connects TRBV18 to TRBJ1-1; D gene ambiguous. The germline CDR1 and CDR2 sequences are KGHSH and LQKENI. The CDR3 consists of 13 residues. Trimming left V 2 bases short and J 3 bases short, with 7 bases between.

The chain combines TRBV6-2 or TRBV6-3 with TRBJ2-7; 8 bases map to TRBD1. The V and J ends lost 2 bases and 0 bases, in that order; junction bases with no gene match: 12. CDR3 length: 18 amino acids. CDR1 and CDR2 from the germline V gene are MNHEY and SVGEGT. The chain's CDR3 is CASSYVVPGQVFSYEQYF. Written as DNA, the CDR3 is TGTGCCAGCAGTTACGTAGTACCGGGACAGGTGTTCTCCTACGAGCAGTACTTC.

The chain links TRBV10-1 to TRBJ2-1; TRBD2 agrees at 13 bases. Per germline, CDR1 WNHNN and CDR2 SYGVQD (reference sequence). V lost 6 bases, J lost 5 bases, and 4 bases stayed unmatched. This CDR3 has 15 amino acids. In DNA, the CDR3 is TGCGCCAGCAGACCCGGGACTAGCGGGAACAATGAGCAGTTCTTC. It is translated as CASRPGTSGNNEQFF.

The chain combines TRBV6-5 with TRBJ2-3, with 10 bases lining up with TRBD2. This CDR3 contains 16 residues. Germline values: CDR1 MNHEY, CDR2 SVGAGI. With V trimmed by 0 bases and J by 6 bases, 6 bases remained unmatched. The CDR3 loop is CASSYSASGGKDTQYF. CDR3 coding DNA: TGTGCCAGCAGTTACTCAGCTAGCGGGGGAAAGGATACGCAGTATTTT.

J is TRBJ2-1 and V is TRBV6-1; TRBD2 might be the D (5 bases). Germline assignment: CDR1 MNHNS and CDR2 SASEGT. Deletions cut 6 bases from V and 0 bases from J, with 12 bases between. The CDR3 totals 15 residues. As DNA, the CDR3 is TGTGCCAGCAGCATAAGCGGTACCTCCTACAATGAGCAGTTCTTC. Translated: CASSISGTSYNEQFF.

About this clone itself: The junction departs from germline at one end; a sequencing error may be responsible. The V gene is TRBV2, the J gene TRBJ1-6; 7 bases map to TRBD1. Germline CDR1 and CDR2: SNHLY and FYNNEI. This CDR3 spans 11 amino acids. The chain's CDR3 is CASSEQGVSLF. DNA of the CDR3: TGTGCCAGCAGTGAACAGGGGGTATCCCTCTTT. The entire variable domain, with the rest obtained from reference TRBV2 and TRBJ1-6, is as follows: EPEVTQTPSHQVTQMGQEVILRCVPISNHLYFYWYRQILGQKVEFLVSFYNNEISEKSEIFDDQFSVERPDGSNFTLKIRSTKLEDSAMYFCASSEQGVSLFGNGTRLTVT.

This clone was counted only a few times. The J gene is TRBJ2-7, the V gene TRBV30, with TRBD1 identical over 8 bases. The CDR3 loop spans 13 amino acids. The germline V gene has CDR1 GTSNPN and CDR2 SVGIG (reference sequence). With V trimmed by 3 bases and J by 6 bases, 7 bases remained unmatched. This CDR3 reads CAWRPTGAGEQYF. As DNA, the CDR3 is TGTGCCTGGAGACCGACAGGGGCGGGCGAGCAGTACTTC.